This T cell receptor beta chain was retrieved from a study of spatial heterogeneity in lung cancer (dated 2019 in TCRdb). As for the study more broadly: Beta-chain transcripts were consistently detected in greater numbers than alpha-chain transcripts, which likely reflected higher beta-chain transcript abundance. TCR transcript counts in tumor regions correlated strongly with a T cell transcriptional module score from matched bulk RNA-seq. At surgery, 220 tumor regions, roughly 62 matched nontumor lung samples and more than 55 PBMC samples were TCR-sequenced for both alpha and beta chains. In the raw uncorrected reads, each unique combination of TCR and UMI appeared more than ten times on average. In non-small cell lung cancer, the study made a quantitative comparison of TCR alpha and beta repertoires among multiple tumor regions, matched nontumor lung and blood. Nonsynonymous mutation counts, determined by whole-exome sequencing of tumor tissue, were related to TCR repertoire features. Results the study describes overall, beyond this receptor: Counts of ubiquitous and regional expanded TCRs correlated with counts of ubiquitous and regional nonsynonymous mutations, respectively. TCR-seq was estimated to cover only about 7.6% of tumor T cells for alpha chains and roughly 14% for beta chains. Confirming at a functional level the hypothesis that regional TCRs recognize regional mutations was considered to require additional single-cell paired TCR alpha and beta sequencing. The tumor nonsynonymous mutation count correlated with the number of expanded alpha and beta TCRs within the tumor.

This clonotype is labeled medium-sized (0.01 to 0.1%). Its antigen has not been determined. Per-base qualities were not stored, and no clone one base away is much larger. The time point label of this sample denotes: sample taken at primary tumor resection. The donors were 65 to 85 patients from the lung TRACERx cohort who had early-stage, untreated non-small cell lung cancer. Whole RNA extracted from tumor and nontumor lung tissue, or from cryopreserved PBMC samples, was used for TCR sequencing without cell sorting. Only patients with enough RNA available from two or more tumor regions were chosen for TCR sequencing. Tumor and adjacent nontumor lung specimens were reviewed by a lung pathologist before selection. Library generation was performed with 5' RACE. Sequencing was carried out with a NextSeq 500. The TCR library protocol attached a unique molecular identifier to each TCR cDNA molecule to allow correction of PCR and sequencing errors. Under the source paper's analysis protocol: Decombinator tools were used for TCR identification, UMI-based error correction and CDR3 extraction. Expanded TCRs were defined as those above a frequency of 2 per 1,000, corresponding to the top 1% of the tumor frequency distribution. Expanded tumor TCRs statistically deemed absent (corrected P<0.05) from at least one tumor region were classed as regional, and all other expanded tumor TCRs were classed as ubiquitous. Rényi diversity was computed with the R vegan package after subsampling each repertoire 100 times to 5,000 TCRs. To build CDR3 similarity networks, amino acid triplet string-kernel similarity was used, and CDR3s were connected when their pairwise similarity was above 0.82. TCRdb reran the public reads through fastp at Q25 and MiXCR, keeping productive beta chains. Every CDR3 protein is listed once, alongside the most common genes and DNA of its rows. The V and J calls, along with clone size, are taken from TCRdb and not from the paper's own processing. For this sample the table gives roughly 7,100 distinct CDR3 sequences, of which approximately 12% were detected only once. Of the sample, 7.5% to 10% falls within the top ten clones.

V loses 3 bases, J loses 7 bases, and the germline ends lie 6 bases apart. The CDR3 numbers 11 residues from cysteine through phenylalanine. The sequence is cut down to CDR3 DNA, 33 bases in frame from base 1. CDR1 and CDR2, per the germline V gene (reference sequence), are SGHAT and FQDESV. The receptor was isolated from a male donor with early-stage non-small cell lung cancer. The input for sequencing was lung tumor tissue, taken at surgery. The sequence is built from TRBV11-1 and TRBJ1-1; the D gene cannot be resolved reliably. The DNA sequence follows: TGTGCCAGCAGCTTTCCTGGTGAAGCTTTCTTT. Its product reads: CASSFPGEAFF.